This TCR beta chain came from a study of control samples from healthy donors and cancer patients. There are 15 residues in the CDR3. Deletions cut 5 bases from V and 4 bases from J, with 15 bases between. From germline, CDR1 is SGHNT and CDR2 YENEEA. Some clones are missing from TCRdb's copy, which holds only in-frame ones; the method was immunoSEQ multiplex PCR. The repertoire includes fewer than 200,000 clones, almost 90% of them detected once, and around 5% sits in the top ten. This rearrangement joins TRBV11-3 to TRBJ1-3, with unresolved D. Material for sequencing was blood. The sequence was obtained from a woman aged 25-40 years in good health. CDR3 DNA sequence: TGTGCCAGCAGCCCGGAGTCCAACGCGGGAAACACCATATATTTT. As protein: CASSPESNAGNTIYF.